This TCR beta chain is from a study of identical twins. Study observations and caveats: Twin pairs' shared out-of-frame alpha sequences were enriched in low generation probability.

The V gene's germline CDR1 is MNHEY and CDR2 SVGAGI. Between the trimmed V and J ends, which lost 2 bases and 7 bases, there was a span of 20 bases. The CDR3 is made up of 16 amino acids. This clonotype appeared a few times. The antigen is not known. All of the donors were Caucasians in good health. A single record per CDR3 protein comes from TCRdb applying MiXCR to the 5' RACE reads. The sample lists more than 600,000 distinct CDR3 sequences, roughly 18% occurring once. This same sample was also taken into another study, of T cells expressing NK-cell markers. That source adds: It was sorted CD3+CD56+NKG2C+, CD3+CD56+NKG2C- and CD3+CD56-NKG2C+ T cells that supplied the TCR beta repertoires.

This receptor was taken from a woman under 30 in good health. Specimen: PBMCs. The gene calls are TRBV6-5 and TRBJ1-2; maybe TRBD1 (5 bases). For the CDR3, the DNA is TGTGCCAGCAGTTACCTGGGGGTTACAGGCCTTATTGGCTACACCTTC. Translation: CASSYLGVTGLIGYTF.